This T cell receptor beta chain was sequenced for a study of T cell clonotyping in hematopoietic cell transplantation. Study in general: Pretransplant recipient samples were taken after cytoreduction.

Overall study results and limits: Higher Inverse Simpson Index values in graft donor and pretransplant recipient predicted broader posttransplant TCR diversity. Recipient TCR diversity dropped after transplant; expanded clonotypes rose from day 30 to 180.

Germline V gives CDR1 KGHSH, CDR2 LQKENI. V lost 2 bases and J lost 1, with 2 bases in between. The CDR3 covers 13 residues. Sequencing used immunoSEQ multiplex PCR; TCRdb keeps in-frame clones, though not all of them. In the table there are 25,000 to 35,000 clones, 93% of which are singletons. Note on this clone: Its antigen is currently unknown.

Time point given: recipient sample about 28 days before transplant, after cytoreduction. Recipients were bled about 28 days pretransplant and at posttransplant days 30, 100, 180. This clonotype was sampled from a man aged 45-65 years with acute myeloid leukemia. Some clones in this sample may be carry-over from other donors' samples. Sequencing was performed on peripheral blood mononuclear cells, taken before stem cell transplant. This chain links TRBV18 with TRBJ2-2, with D unresolved. The DNA for the CDR3 is TGTGCCAGCTCACCAGGGAACACCGGGGAGCTGTTTTTT. Translation: CASSPGNTGELFF.